The 16 T cell receptor beta chains given below trace back to one sample, sequenced in a study of cytomegalovirus exposure and HLA in healthy donors. PCR amplification relied on 60 Vbeta primers (plus 13 Jbeta primers). Data came from immunoSEQ multiplex PCR; TCRdb stores just in-frame clones and leaves some out. This table has more than 85,000 clones, less than 85% appearing once. The material sequenced was PBMCs. These receptors were taken from a man under 40 in good health and CMV-seropositive.

This clone was seen a few times. V gene TRBV4-3 combines with J gene TRBJ1-5, with a weak D call TRBD1 (5 bases). The CDR3 has 13 amino acids. Germline assignment: CDR1 LGHNA and CDR2 YSLEER. Trimming removed 4 bases at V and 7 bases at J, with 11 bases between. The CDR3 protein is CASSPTVGQPQHF. CDR3 in DNA: TGCGCCAGCAGCCCGACAGTGGGGCAGCCCCAGCATTTT.

The chain carries TRBV4-3 and TRBJ1-2, with 8 positions matching TRBD1. V shed 4 bases, J shed 4 bases, and the junction held 14 bases outside the gene matches. In germline, CDR1 is LGHNA, CDR2 YSLEER. The CDR3 has 17 amino acids. CDR3 residues: CASSPQMDREVPYGYTF. CDR3 DNA: TGCGCCAGCAGCCCTCAGATGGACAGGGAGGTGCCCTATGGCTACACCTTC.

Worth noting for this clone: Other DNA sequences of this sample code for an identical CDR3. V is TRBV2 and J is TRBJ2-5, with 9 bases aligning to TRBD2. Germline assignment: CDR1 SNHLY and CDR2 FYNNEI. Losses at the gene ends were 6 bases for V and 3 bases for J; bases not matched to a gene: 8. CDR3 length: 15 residues. CDR3 sequence reads: CASSVNSGGEETQYF. The CDR3 nucleotides read TGTGCCAGCAGCGTAAATAGCGGGGGAGAAGAGACCCAGTACTTC.

The chain is built from TRBV7-8 and TRBJ2-7; D is perhaps TRBD1 (6 bases). The V and J ends lost 5 bases and 2 bases respectively, with 22 bases between them. The CDR3 sequence is 17 residues long. Per germline, CDR1 SGHVS and CDR2 FQNEAQ. The CDR3 is CASSPPGGRKGTYEQYF. As DNA, the CDR3 is TGTGCCAGCAGCCCCCCTGGGGGCCGCAAAGGGACCTACGAGCAGTACTTC. The whole variable domain, filled in from reference TRBV7-8 and TRBJ2-7, reads GAGVSQSPRYKVAKRGQDVALRCDPISGHVSLFWYQQALGQGPEFLTYFQNEAQLDKSGLPSDRFFAERPEGSVSTLKIQRTQQEDSAVYLCASSPPGGRKGTYEQYFGPGTRLTVT.

The rearrangement joins TRBV28 to TRBJ1-6; D remains ambiguous. Germline V CDR1 and CDR2: MDHEN, SYDVKM. V gave up 4 bases and J gave up 5 bases, with 12 bases separating them. The CDR3 extends over 15 amino acids. The CDR3 reads CASSSPGSHNSPLHF. The DNA of the CDR3 is TGTGCCAGCAGTTCCCCCGGGTCCCATAATTCACCCCTCCACTTT. The whole variable domain, remainder taken from reference TRBV28 and TRBJ1-6, is DVKVTQSSRYLVKRTGEKVFLECVQDMDHENMFWYRQDPGLGLRLIYFSYDVKMKEKGDIPEGYSVSREKKERFSLILESASTNQTSMYLCASSSPGSHNSPLHFGNGTRLTVT.

The rearrangement uses TRBV7-2 and TRBJ2-4, with TRBD1 identical over 9 bases. Losses at the gene ends were 5 bases for V and 6 bases for J; bases not matched to a gene: 8. In germline, CDR1 is SGHTA, CDR2 FQGNSA. This CDR3 has 15 residues. The CDR3: CASSTNTGGGNIQYF. In nucleotides, the CDR3 is TGTGCCAGCAGCACAAATACAGGGGGCGGAAACATTCAGTACTTC.

The chain couples TRBV11-1 to TRBJ1-4, with TRBD1 matching over 10 bases. The CDR3 runs 14 residues. J lost 8 bases, V lost 5 bases, and 5 bases had no gene match. Germline CDR1 SGHAT, CDR2 FQDESV (reference sequence). CDR3 loop: CASSRGQGGEKLFF. Here the CDR3 DNA reads TGTGCCAGCAGCCGCGGACAGGGGGGAGAAAAACTGTTTTTT.

The table lists this clone with a few counts. The V call is TRBV28, the J call TRBJ2-5; 12 bases are a match to TRBD1. In germline, CDR1 is MDHEN, CDR2 SYDVKM. Trimming took 4 bases from V and 4 from J; bases not matched to a gene: 4. The CDR3 contains 15 residues. CDR3 in DNA: TGTGCCAGCAGTTCTCCGGGACAGGGGGCAGAGACCCAGTACTTC. Its protein is CASSSPGQGAETQYF.

This rearrangement joins TRBV6-1 to TRBJ1-4; D not resolved. The CDR3 length is 15 residues. V dropped 6 bases and J dropped 4 bases, with 15 bases sitting between them. Germline CDR1 MNHNS, CDR2 SASEGT. The CDR3 DNA sequence: TGTGCCAGCAGGAATCCCCAGGCTGTTAATGAAAAACTGTTTTTT. It is translated as CASRNPQAVNEKLFF.

In its sample, this clone was seen a few times. This chain's CDR3 is CASSSRVRTEAFF. The CDR3 nucleotides are TGTGCCAGCAGCTCCAGGGTTAGGACTGAAGCTTTCTTT. The chain combines TRBV7-2 with TRBJ1-1; D is perhaps TRBD1 (5 bases). CDR1 and CDR2 from the germline V gene are SGHTA and FQGNSA. The CDR3 runs 13 residues. The ends were cut back, 4 bases at V and 5 bases at J, with 11 bases in the middle.

This clone was found once. The rearrangement joins TRBV6-6 to TRBJ2-1, with 9 bases identical to TRBD1. Germline CDR1 reads MNHNY; CDR2 reads SVGAGI (reference sequence). CDR3 length: 14 residues. V shed 6 bases and J 7 bases; nucleotides not matched to a gene: 7. This chain's CDR3 is CASSWDRVLNEQFF. CDR3 nucleotide sequence: TGTGCCAGCAGCTGGGACAGGGTTCTAAATGAGCAGTTCTTC.

This clone was counted once. The gene calls are TRBV27 and TRBJ2-7; TRBD2 might be the D (5 bases). Trimming removed 2 bases from V and 2 bases from J, with 10 bases in between. Germline values: CDR1 MNHEY, CDR2 SMNVEV (reference sequence). The CDR3 totals 14 residues. The CDR3 DNA follows: TGTGCCAGCAGTTTAGCGGGCTTCCCCTACGAGCAGTACTTC. The encoded protein is CASSLAGFPYEQYF.

J is TRBJ2-1 and V is TRBV27; 13 nucleotides line up with TRBD2. The ends lost 1 base at V and 2 bases at J; junction bases unmatched: 2. CDR1 is MNHEY and CDR2 is SMNVEV in the germline V gene (reference sequence). There are 17 residues in the CDR3. DNA of the CDR3: TGTGCCAGCAGTTTATACACTAGCGGGGGGGCCTACAATGAGCAGTTCTTC. It codes for CASSLYTSGGAYNEQFF.

This chain uses TRBV9 with TRBJ1-1, with 8 bases lining up with TRBD1. In germline, CDR1 is SGDLS, CDR2 YYNGEE. After removal of 5 bases from V and 4 bases from J, the junction contained 7 bases not matched to a gene. The CDR3 runs 14 residues. This CDR3 reads CASSPSTGGTEAFF. The CDR3, as DNA: TGTGCCAGCAGTCCTTCTACAGGGGGCACTGAAGCTTTCTTT.

The chain employs TRBV6-5 and TRBJ2-3; D is unclear. The V end was cut by 6 bases, the J end by 2 bases, with 15 bases between. This CDR3 has 15 residues. CDR1 and CDR2 (germline): MNHEY, SVGAGI. The CDR3 DNA reads TGTGCCAGCAGCCCCGGTGAGACTCACACAGATACGCAGTATTTT. Encoded protein: CASSPGETHTDTQYF.

The chain carries TRBV5-1 and TRBJ2-1, with 12 bases aligning to TRBD2. The V gene end was trimmed by 6 bases and the J gene end by 9 bases; junction bases not matched to a gene: 7. CDR1 is SGHRS and CDR2 is YFSETQ in the germline V gene. This CDR3 is built from 14 residues. CDR3 amino acids: CASMELAGGGEQFF. Written as DNA, the CDR3 is TGCGCCAGCATGGAACTAGCGGGGGGTGGTGAGCAGTTCTTC.